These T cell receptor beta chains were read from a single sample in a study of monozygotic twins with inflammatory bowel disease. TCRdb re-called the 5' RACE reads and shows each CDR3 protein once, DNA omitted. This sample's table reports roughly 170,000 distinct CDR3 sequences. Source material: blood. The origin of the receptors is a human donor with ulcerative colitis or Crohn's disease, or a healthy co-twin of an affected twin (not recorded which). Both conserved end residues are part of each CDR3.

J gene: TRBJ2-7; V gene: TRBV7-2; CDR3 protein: CASSLLSGSRSYEQYF
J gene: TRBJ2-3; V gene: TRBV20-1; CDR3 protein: CSAKTFSGNTDTQYF
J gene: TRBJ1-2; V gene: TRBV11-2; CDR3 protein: CASSLGGLWIYGYTF
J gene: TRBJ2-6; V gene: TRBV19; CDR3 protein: CASRRDRGSSGANVLTF
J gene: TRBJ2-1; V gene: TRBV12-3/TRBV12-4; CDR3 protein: CASSLDQGGEFF
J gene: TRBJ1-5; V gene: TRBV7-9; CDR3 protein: CASSPTGHNQPQHF
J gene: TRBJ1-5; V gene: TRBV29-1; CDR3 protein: CSVEECVPDWGKNQPQHF
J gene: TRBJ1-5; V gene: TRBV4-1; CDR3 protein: CASSQAWTVSNQPQHF
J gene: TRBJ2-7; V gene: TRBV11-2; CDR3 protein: CASSLERTSYEQYF
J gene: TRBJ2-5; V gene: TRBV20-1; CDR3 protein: CSARASPGGGGRETQYF
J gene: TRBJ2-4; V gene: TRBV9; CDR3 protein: CASSTGTGKNIQYF
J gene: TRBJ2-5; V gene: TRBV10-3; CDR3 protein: CAISEGLALQETQYF
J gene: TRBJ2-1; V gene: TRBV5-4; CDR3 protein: CASSFKSGRAYNEQFF
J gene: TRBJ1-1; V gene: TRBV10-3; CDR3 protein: CAIRPGTGITEAFF
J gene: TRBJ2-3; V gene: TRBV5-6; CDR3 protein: CASSRDRGEPSTDTQYF
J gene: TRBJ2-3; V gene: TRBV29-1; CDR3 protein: CSVPVVADEYF
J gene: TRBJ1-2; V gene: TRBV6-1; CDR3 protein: CASSGDVNYGYTF
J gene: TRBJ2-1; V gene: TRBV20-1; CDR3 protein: CSASRSTRPIFF
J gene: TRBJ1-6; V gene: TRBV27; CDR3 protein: CASRGNPSYNSPLHF
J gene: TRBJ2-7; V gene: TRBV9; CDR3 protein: CASSPGGFEQYF
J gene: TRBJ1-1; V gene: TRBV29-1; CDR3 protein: CSVGPGQGLSEAFF
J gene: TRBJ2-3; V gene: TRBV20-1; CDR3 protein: CSASGLAGPTDTQYF
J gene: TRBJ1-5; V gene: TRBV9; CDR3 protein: CASSVSGDQPQHF
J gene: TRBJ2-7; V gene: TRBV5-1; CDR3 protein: CASSLIGGVEQYF
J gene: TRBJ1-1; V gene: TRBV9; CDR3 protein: CASSVGTGNTEAFF
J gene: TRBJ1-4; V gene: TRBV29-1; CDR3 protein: CSVKDTFNTLFF
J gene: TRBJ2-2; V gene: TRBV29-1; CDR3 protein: CGTANTGELFF
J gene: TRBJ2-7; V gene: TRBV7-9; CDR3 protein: CASSPPDRDYEQYF
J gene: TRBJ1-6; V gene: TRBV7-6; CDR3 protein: CASSRMGVGNSPLHF
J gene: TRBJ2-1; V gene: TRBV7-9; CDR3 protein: CASSRPGQIYNEQFF
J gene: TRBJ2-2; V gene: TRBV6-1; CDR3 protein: CASFDPGTGVTGELFF
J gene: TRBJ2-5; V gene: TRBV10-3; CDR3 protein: CASSGTSVETQYF
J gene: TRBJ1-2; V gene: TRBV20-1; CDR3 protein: CSASLRGAFYGYTF
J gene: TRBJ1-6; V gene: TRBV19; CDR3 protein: CASRSDTNSPLHF
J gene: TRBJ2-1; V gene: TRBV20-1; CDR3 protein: CSAPWTSGVYNEQFF
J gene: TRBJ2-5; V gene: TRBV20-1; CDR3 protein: CSADLRGKETQYF
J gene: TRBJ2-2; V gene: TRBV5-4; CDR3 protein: CASSLDLFNTGELFF
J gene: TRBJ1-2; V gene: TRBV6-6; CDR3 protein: CAAAVTARNYGYTF
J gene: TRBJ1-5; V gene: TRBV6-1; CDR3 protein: CASSGSGTLNQPQHF
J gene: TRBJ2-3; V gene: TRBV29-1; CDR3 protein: CSVEDGGGSTDTQYF
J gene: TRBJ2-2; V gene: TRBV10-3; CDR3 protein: CAISGQGGELFF
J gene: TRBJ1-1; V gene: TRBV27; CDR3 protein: CASSFTRDTEAFF
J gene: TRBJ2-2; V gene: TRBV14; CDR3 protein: CASSQEKSRDPNTGELFF
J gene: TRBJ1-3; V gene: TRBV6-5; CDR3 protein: CASSYGLGGGSGNTIYF
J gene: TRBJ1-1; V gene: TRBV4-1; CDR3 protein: CASSPGGGTEAFF
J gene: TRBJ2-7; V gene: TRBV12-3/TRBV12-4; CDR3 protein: CASSLGRGQGRYEQYF
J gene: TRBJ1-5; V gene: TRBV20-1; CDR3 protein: CSASQAGENQPQHF
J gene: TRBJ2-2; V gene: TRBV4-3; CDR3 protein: CASSPQGDRTGELFF
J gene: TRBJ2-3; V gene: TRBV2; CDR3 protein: CASSEAPGATDTQYF
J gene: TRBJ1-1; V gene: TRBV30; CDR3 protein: CAWSVSGTNTEAFF
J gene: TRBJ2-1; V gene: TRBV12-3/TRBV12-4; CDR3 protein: CASRGAGGRNEQFF
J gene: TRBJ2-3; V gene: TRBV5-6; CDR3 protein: CASSLDFQTTQYF
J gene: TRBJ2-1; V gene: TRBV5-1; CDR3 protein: CASSKDSLLAGASYNEQFF